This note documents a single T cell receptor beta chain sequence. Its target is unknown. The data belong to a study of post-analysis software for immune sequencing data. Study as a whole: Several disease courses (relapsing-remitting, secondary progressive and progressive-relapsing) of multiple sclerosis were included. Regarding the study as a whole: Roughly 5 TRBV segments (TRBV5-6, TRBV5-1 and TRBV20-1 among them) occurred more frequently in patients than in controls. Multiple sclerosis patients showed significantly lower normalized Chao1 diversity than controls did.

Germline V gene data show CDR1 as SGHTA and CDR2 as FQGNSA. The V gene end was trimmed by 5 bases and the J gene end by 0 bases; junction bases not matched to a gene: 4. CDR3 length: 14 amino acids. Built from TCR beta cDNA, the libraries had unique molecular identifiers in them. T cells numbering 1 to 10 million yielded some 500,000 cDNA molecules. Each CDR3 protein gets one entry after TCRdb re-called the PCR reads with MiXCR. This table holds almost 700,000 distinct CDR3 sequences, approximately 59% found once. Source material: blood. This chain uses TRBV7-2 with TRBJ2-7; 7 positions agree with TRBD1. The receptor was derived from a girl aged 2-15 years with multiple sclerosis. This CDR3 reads CASSVDRSSYEQYF. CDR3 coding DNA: TGTGCCAGCAGCGTGGACAGGAGCTCCTACGAGCAGTACTTC.